These 14 T cell receptor beta chains came from one sample sequenced in a study of T cells in Graves' hyperthyroidism and ophthalmopathy. Template material for amplifying TCR beta CDR3 regions consisted of RNA transcripts. Initially, a first-round RT-PCR of the TCR CDR3 employed the HTBI primer set. TCRdb ran MiXCR on the multiplex PCR reads and lists one entry per CDR3 protein. The sample lists about 360,000 distinct CDR3 sequences, roughly an eighth occurring once. Sequencing was performed on blood. These receptors originate from a woman aged 18-29 years with Graves' hyperthyroidism.

A few counts support this clonotype. The rearrangement joins TRBV4-3 to TRBJ2-7; 7 bases are shared with TRBD2. Germline loops: CDR1 LGHNA, CDR2 YSLEER. The CDR3 length is 13 residues. With V trimmed by 8 bases and J by 8 bases, 12 bases remained unmatched. The CDR3 is CASGGLPKDKQYF. The CDR3 DNA is TGCGCCAGCGGGGGACTACCCAAGGATAAGCAGTACTTC.

The chain recombines TRBV7-9 with TRBJ2-2; D uncertain. From germline, CDR1 is SEHNR and CDR2 FQNEAQ (reference sequence). The CDR3 is 11 amino acids. The V gene lost 9 bases and the J gene lost 6 bases, with 8 bases spanning the gap. The CDR3 here is CASTLSGELFF. In nucleotides, the CDR3 is TGTGCCAGTACCCTATCCGGGGAGCTGTTTTTT.

This clonotype has a count of ten or more. The chain combines TRBV20-1 with TRBJ2-7; the D is unclear. The germline V gene encodes CDR1 DFQATT and CDR2 SNEGSKA (reference sequence). The CDR3 runs 13 residues. Trimming left V 0 bases short and J 6 bases short, with 12 bases between. This CDR3 reads CSARDRLVGEQYF. CDR3 coding DNA: TGCAGTGCTAGAGATCGCCTAGTGGGCGAGCAGTACTTC.

This clonotype was detected many times. The chain combines TRBV5-8 with TRBJ2-3; 12 bases agree with TRBD2. Germline CDR1 reads SGHTS; CDR2 reads YDEGEE. The CDR3 contains 15 residues. The junction had 6 bases not matched to a gene; V was cut back by 5 bases and J by 5 bases. The CDR3 region has the DNA TGTGCCAGCAGGCTGACTAGCGGGAGATTAGATACGCAGTATTTT. It yields the protein CASRLTSGRLDTQYF.

This clonotype has more than one count but fewer than ten. V and J are TRBV5-1 and TRBJ2-5, with a weak D call TRBD2 (6 bases). V dropped 0 bases and J dropped 9 bases, with 18 bases sitting between them. Germline values: CDR1 SGHRS, CDR2 YFSETQ. The CDR3 loop spans 15 amino acids. CDR3 protein: CASSLEGTGVAAQYF. The CDR3 nucleotides are TGCGCCAGCAGCTTGGAGGGAACGGGGGTCGCCGCCCAGTACTTC.

This clonotype was detected a few times. The chain has TRBV7-3 and TRBJ2-2; no clear D. Germline CDR1 is SGHTA and CDR2 is FQGTGA. Trimming pared 0 bases from V and 3 bases from J, leaving 5 bases between. The CDR3 totals 14 residues. Here the CDR3 reads CASSLTPYTGELFF. The CDR3 DNA is TGTGCCAGCAGCTTAACCCCGTACACCGGGGAGCTGTTTTTT.

This clonotype was recorded many times. The chain links TRBV7-9 to TRBJ1-5, with D uncertain. Trimming shortened V by 3 bases and J by 0 bases, and 6 bases separated the two germline ends. In germline, CDR1 is SEHNR, CDR2 FQNEAQ (reference sequence). The CDR3 contains 14 residues. The CDR3 sequence is CASSLVNSNQPQHF. The CDR3 coding sequence is TGTGCCAGCAGCTTGGTGAATAGCAATCAGCCCCAGCATTTT.

The chain is built from TRBV19 and TRBJ2-7; D is unresolved. With 3 bases removed from V and 5 bases from J, the gap between germline ends came to 17 bases. This CDR3 comprises 15 residues. Per the germline V gene, CDR1 is LNHDA and CDR2 is SQIVND (reference sequence). The CDR3 here is CASSIRGLGKDEQYF. The CDR3, as DNA: TGTGCCAGTAGTATTCGAGGTCTGGGAAAGGACGAGCAGTACTTC. Full variable domain (rest looked up from reference TRBV19 and TRBJ2-7): DGGITQSPKYLFRKEGQNVTLSCEQNLNHDAMYWYRQDPGQGLRLIYYSQIVNDFQKGDIAEGYSVSREKKESFPLTVTSAQKNPTAFYLCASSIRGLGKDEQYFGPGTRLTVT.

This clonotype was picked up a small number of times. The J gene is TRBJ1-4, the V gene TRBV4-1; D perhaps matches TRBD1 (6 bases). The CDR3 has 19 amino acids. V lost 4 bases and J lost 5, with 26 bases in between. Germline assignment: CDR1 MGHRA and CDR2 YSYEKL. The DNA of the CDR3 is TGCGCCAGCAGCCCACCAGGGGCAGGGTTATTCCAAGGGAATGAAAAACTGTTTTTT. Translation gives CASSPPGAGLFQGNEKLFF.

In its sample, this clonotype was seen many times. The J gene is TRBJ2-7, the V gene TRBV7-3; a possible D gene is TRBD1 (6 bases). V was clipped by 2 bases and J by 1 base, with 12 bases between them. There are 15 residues in the CDR3. CDR1 and CDR2 (germline): SGHTA, FQGTGA. The CDR3 loop reads CASSLGGGDSYEQYF. The CDR3 DNA reads TGTGCCAGCAGCTTAGGTGGGGGCGATTCCTACGAGCAGTACTTC.

The chain has TRBV7-9 and TRBJ1-3, with D possibly matching TRBD1 (5 bases). Trimming shortened V by 8 bases and J by 8 bases, and 19 bases separated the two germline ends. CDR1 and CDR2 from the germline V gene are SEHNR and FQNEAQ (reference sequence). CDR3 length equals 14 residues. CDR3 in DNA: TGTGCCAGCTGGCGGGGGGGTCTCGTGGACACCATATATTTT. This encodes CASWRGGLVDTIYF.

This clonotype appeared many times. This chain connects TRBV19 to TRBJ1-6; a possible D gene is TRBD1 (5 bases). V dropped 5 bases and J dropped 7 bases, with 12 bases sitting between them. Germline CDR1 is LNHDA and CDR2 is SQIVND (reference sequence). The CDR3 covers 14 residues. The CDR3 region is CASSPWGRNSPLHF. For the CDR3, the DNA is TGTGCCAGTAGTCCCTGGGGGAGAAATTCACCCCTCCACTTT.

The V and J genes are TRBV19 and TRBJ1-4; D call uncertain. The CDR3 extends over 14 amino acids. The ends were cut back, 6 bases at V and 5 bases at J, with 13 bases in the middle. Germline CDR1 reads LNHDA; CDR2 reads SQIVND (reference sequence). CDR3 DNA sequence: TGTGCCAGTAGGCCGGGCCTTGAAAATGAAAAACTGTTTTTT. As protein: CASRPGLENEKLFF.

The sample holds many counts of this clonotype. The chain employs TRBV6-2 or TRBV6-3 and TRBJ1-3, with a tentative D call TRBD1 (5 bases). The CDR3 consists of 15 residues. Trimming removed 5 bases at V and 0 bases at J, with 11 bases between. Germline-derived CDR1 and CDR2 are MNHEY and SVGEGT. CDR3 DNA sequence: TGTGCCAGCAGTAGACCGGGGCACTCTGGAAACACCATATATTTT. It encodes CASSRPGHSGNTIYF.